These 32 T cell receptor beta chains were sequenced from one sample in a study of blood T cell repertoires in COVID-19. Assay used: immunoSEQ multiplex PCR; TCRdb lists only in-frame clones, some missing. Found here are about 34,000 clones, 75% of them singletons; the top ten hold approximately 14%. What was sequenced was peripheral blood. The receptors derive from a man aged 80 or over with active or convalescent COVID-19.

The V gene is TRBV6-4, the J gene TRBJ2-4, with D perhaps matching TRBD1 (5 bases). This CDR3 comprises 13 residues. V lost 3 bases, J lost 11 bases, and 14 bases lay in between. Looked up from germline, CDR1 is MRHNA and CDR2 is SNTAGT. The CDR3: CASSEHTGTVQYF. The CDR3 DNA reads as TGTGCCAGCAGTGAGCACACAGGTACAGTTCAGTACTTC.

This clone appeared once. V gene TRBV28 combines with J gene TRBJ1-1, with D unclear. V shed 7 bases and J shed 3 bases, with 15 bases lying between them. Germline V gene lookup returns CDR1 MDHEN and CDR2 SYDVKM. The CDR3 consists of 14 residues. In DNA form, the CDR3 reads TGTGCCAGCAACCTATCGGGTAGACACACTGAAGCTTTCTTT. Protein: CASNLSGRHTEAFF.

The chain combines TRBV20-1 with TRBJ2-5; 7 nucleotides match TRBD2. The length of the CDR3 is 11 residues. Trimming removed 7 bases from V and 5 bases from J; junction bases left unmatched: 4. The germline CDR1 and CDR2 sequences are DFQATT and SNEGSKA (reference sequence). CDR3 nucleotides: TGCAGTGTCCAGGGAGGGGAGACCCAGTACTTC. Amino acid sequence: CSVQGGETQYF.

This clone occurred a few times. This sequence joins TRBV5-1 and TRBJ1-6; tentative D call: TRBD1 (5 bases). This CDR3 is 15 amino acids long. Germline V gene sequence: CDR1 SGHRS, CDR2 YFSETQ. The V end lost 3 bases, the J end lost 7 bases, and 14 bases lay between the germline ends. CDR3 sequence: CASSSQGSRNSPLHF. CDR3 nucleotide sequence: TGCGCCAGCAGCTCCCAGGGATCTAGAAATTCACCCCTCCACTTT.

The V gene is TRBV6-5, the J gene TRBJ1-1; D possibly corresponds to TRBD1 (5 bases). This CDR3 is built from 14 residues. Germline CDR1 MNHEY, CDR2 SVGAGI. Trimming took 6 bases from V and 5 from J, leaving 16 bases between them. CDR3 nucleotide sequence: TGTGCCAGCAGCCCCGTGCAGGGAGGAACTGAAGCTTTCTTT. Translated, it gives CASSPVQGGTEAFF.

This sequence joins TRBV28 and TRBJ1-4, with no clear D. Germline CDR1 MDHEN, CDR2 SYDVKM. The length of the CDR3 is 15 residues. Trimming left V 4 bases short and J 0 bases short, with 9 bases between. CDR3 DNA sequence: TGTGCCAGCAGTTCCGCACCGGCAACTAATGAAAAACTGTTTTTT. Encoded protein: CASSSAPATNEKLFF. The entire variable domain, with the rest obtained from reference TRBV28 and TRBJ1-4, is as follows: DVKVTQSSRYLVKRTGEKVFLECVQDMDHENMFWYRQDPGLGLRLIYFSYDVKMKEKGDIPEGYSVSREKKERFSLILESASTNQTSMYLCASSSAPATNEKLFFGSGTQLSVL.

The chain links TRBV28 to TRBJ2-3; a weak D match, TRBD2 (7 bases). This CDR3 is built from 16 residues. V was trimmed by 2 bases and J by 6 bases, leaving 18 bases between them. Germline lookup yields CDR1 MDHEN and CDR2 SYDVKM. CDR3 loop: CASSLGGAGARDTQYF. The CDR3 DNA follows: TGTGCCAGCAGTTTAGGGGGGGCCGGGGCCCGGGATACGCAGTATTTT.

CDR3 in DNA: TGTGCCAGCAGTTCACGACAGGAGACCTCCTACAATGAGCAGTTCTTC. Translated: CASSSRQETSYNEQFF. The chain is built from TRBV28 and TRBJ2-1, with D possibly TRBD1 on 6 matching bases. This CDR3 comprises 16 residues. Germline V gene lookup returns CDR1 MDHEN and CDR2 SYDVKM. Between the trimmed V and J ends, which lost 4 bases and 0 bases, there was a span of 13 bases.

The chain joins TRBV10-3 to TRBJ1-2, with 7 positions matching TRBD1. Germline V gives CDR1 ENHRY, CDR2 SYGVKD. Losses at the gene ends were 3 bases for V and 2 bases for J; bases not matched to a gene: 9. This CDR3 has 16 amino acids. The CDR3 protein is CAISETMTGINYGYTF. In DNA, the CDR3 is TGTGCCATCAGTGAAACGATGACAGGGATCAACTATGGCTACACCTTC.

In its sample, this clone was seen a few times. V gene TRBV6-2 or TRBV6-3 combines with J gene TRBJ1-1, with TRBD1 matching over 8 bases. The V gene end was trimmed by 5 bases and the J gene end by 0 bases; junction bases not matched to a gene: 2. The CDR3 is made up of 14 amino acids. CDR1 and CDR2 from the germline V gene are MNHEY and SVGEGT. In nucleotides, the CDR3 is TGTGCCAGCAGTGAGGACAGGGTGAACACTGAAGCTTTCTTT. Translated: CASSEDRVNTEAFF.

Here the CDR3 DNA reads TGTGCCAGCAGTCCGACTAGCGGGGGAACAGATACGCAGTATTTT. Translation gives CASSPTSGGTDTQYF. The V and J genes are TRBV6-6 and TRBJ2-3, with 12 nucleotides matching TRBD2. The CDR3 has 15 amino acids. J lost 3 bases, V lost 5 bases, and 3 bases had no gene match. Germline assignment: CDR1 MNHNY and CDR2 SVGAGI (reference sequence).

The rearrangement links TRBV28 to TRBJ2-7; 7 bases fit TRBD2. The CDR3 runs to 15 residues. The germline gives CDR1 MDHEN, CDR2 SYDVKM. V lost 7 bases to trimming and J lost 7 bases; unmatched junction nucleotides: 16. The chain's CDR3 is CASNTPGRGAGEQYF. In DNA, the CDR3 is TGTGCCAGCAACACTCCGGGAAGGGGAGCGGGGGAGCAGTACTTC. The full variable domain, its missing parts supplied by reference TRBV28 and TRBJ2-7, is DVKVTQSSRYLVKRTGEKVFLECVQDMDHENMFWYRQDPGLGLRLIYFSYDVKMKEKGDIPEGYSVSREKKERFSLILESASTNQTSMYLCASNTPGRGAGEQYFGPGTRLTVT.

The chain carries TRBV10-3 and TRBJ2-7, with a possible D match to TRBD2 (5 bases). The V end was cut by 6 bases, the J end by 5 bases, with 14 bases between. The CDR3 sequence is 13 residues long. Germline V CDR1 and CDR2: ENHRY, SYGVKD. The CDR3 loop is CAISREPTHEQYF. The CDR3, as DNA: TGTGCCATCAGCCGGGAACCTACCCACGAGCAGTACTTC.

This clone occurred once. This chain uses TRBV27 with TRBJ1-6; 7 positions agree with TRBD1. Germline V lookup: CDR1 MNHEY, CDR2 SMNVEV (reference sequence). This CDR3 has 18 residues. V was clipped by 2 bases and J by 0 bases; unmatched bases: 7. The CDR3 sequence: CASSLRGDRSSYNSPLHF. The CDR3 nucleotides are TGTGCCAGCAGTTTAAGGGGGGACAGAAGCTCCTATAATTCACCCCTCCACTTT.

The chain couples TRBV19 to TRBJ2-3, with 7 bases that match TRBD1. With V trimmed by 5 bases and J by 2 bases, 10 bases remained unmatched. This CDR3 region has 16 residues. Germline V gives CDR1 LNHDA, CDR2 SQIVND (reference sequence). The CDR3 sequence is CASSPRTTGLTDTQYF. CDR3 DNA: TGTGCCAGTAGTCCCAGGACGACAGGGCTCACAGATACGCAGTATTTT.

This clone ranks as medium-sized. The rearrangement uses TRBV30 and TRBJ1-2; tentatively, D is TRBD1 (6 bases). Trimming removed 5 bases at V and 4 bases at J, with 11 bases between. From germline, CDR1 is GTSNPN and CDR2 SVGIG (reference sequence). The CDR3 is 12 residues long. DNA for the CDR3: TGTGCCTGGGAGGTAGGGGGCTATGGCTACACCTTC. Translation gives CAWEVGGYGYTF.

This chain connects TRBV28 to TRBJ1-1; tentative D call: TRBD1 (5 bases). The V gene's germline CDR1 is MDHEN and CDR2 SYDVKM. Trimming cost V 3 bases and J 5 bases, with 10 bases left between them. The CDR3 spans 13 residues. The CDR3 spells CASSFPGWTEAFF. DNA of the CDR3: TGTGCCAGCAGTTTCCCAGGGTGGACTGAAGCTTTCTTT.

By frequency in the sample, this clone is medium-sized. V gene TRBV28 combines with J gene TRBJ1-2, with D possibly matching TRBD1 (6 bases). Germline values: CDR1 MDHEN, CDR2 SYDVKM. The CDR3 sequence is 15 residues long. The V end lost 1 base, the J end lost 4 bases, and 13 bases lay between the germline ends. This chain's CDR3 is CASSLLGRGSYGYTF. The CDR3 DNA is TGTGCCAGCAGTTTATTGGGCAGGGGAAGCTATGGCTACACCTTC.

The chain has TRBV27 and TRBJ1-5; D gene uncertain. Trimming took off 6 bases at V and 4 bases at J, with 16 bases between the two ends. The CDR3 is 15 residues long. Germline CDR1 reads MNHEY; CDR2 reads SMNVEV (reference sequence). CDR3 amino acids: CASRAAGYLNQPQHF. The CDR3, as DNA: TGTGCCAGCAGGGCAGCAGGTTACTTAAATCAGCCCCAGCATTTT.

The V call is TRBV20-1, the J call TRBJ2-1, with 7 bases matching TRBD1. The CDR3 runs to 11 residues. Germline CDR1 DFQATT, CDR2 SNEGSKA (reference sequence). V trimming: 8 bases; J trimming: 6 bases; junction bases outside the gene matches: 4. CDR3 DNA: TGCAGTCGACAGGGATTCAATGAGCAGTTCTTC. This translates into CSRQGFNEQFF.

The CDR3 loop is CAISEREDSGNTIYF. CDR3 coding DNA: TGTGCCATCAGTGAACGGGAAGACTCTGGAAACACCATATATTTT. The chain has TRBV10-3 and TRBJ1-3, with D unresolved. This CDR3 is 15 amino acids long. Germline V gene data show CDR1 as ENHRY and CDR2 as SYGVKD. Trimming cost V 3 bases and J 0 bases, with 9 bases left between them.

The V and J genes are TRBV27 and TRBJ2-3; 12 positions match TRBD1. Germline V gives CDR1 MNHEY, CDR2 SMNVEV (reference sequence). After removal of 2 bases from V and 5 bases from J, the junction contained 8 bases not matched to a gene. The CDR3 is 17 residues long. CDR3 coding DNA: TGTGCCAGCAGTTTAGCCCCCGGGACAGGGGGCAAAGATACGCAGTATTTT. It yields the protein CASSLAPGTGGKDTQYF.

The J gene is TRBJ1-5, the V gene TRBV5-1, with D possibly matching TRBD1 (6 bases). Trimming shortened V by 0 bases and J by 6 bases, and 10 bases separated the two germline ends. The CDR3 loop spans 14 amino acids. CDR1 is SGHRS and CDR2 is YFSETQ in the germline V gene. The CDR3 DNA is TGCGCCAGCAGCTTGGGCCCAGGGGTTCAGCCCCAGCATTTT. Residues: CASSLGPGVQPQHF.

The chain's CDR3 is CASKKTGDEGEQFF. CDR3 nucleotide sequence: TGCGCCAGCAAAAAAACAGGGGATGAGGGTGAGCAGTTCTTC. V and J are TRBV5-1 and TRBJ2-1; 7 bases align to TRBD1. The V gene end was trimmed by 6 bases and the J gene end by 9 bases; junction bases not matched to a gene: 12. This CDR3 spans 14 amino acids. Germline V CDR1 and CDR2: SGHRS, YFSETQ.

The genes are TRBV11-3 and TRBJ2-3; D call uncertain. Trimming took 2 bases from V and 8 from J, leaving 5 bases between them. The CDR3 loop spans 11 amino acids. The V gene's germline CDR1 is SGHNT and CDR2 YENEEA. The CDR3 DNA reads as TGTGCCAGCAGCTTAATGAGTACGCAGTATTTT. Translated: CASSLMSTQYF.

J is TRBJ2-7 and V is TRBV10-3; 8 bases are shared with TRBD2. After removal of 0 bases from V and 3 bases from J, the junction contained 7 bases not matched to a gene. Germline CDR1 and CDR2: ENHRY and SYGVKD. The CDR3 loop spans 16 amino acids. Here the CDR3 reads CAISESTRGGDYEQYF. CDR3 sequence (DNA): TGTGCCATCAGTGAGTCGACTCGGGGGGGTGACTACGAGCAGTACTTC.

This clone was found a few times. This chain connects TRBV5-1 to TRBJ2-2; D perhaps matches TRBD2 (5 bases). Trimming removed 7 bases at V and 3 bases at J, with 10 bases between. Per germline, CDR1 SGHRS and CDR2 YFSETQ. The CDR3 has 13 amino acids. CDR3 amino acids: CASHEGDTGELFF. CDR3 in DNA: TGCGCCAGCCACGAGGGAGACACCGGGGAGCTGTTTTTT.

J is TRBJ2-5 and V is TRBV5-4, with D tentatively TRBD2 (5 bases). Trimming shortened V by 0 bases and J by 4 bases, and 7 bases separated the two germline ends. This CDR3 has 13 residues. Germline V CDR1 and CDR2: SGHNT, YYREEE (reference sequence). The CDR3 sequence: CASSLDGIETQYF. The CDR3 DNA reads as TGTGCCAGCAGCTTGGACGGGATAGAGACCCAGTACTTC.

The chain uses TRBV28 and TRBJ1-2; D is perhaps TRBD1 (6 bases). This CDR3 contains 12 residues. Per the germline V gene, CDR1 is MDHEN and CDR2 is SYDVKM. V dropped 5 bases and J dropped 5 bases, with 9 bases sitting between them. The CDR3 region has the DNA TGTGCCAGCAGTCTCAGGGGATATGGCTACACCTTC. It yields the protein CASSLRGYGYTF.

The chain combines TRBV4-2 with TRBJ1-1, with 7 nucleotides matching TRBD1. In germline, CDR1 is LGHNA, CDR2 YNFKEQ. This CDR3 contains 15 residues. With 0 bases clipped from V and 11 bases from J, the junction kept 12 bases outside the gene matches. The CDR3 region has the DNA TGTGCCAGCAGCCAAGATAACAGGGGCCGCAGGATGGCTTTCTTT. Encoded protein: CASSQDNRGRRMAFF.

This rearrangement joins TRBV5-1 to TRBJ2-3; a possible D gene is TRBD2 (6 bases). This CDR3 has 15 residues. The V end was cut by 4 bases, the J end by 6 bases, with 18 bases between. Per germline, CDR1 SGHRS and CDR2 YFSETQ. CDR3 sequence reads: CASSGGIYGVDTQYF. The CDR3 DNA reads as TGCGCCAGCAGCGGCGGGATTTACGGGGTCGATACGCAGTATTTT.

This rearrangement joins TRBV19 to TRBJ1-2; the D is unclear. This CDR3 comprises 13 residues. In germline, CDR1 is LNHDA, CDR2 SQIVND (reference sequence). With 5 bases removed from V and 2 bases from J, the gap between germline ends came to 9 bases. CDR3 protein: CASSRQVNYGYTF. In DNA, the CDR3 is TGTGCCAGTAGTCGACAAGTCAACTATGGCTACACCTTC.